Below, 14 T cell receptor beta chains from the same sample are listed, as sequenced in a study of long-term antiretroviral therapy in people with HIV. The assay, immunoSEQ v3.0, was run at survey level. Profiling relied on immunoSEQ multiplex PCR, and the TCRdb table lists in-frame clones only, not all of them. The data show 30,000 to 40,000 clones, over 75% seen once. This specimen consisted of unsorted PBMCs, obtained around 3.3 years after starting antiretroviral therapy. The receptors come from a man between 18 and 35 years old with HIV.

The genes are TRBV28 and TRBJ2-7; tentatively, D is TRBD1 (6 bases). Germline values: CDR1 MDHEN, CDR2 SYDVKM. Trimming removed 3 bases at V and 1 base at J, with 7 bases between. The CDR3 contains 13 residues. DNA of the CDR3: TGTGCCAGCAGTTTCAGGGGTTCCTACGAGCAGTACTTC. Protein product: CASSFRGSYEQYF.

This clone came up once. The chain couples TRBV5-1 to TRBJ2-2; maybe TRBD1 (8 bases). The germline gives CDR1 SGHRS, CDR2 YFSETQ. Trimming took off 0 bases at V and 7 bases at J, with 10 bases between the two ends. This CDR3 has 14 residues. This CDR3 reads CASSLDRGGGELFF. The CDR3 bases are TGCGCCAGCAGCTTGGACAGGGGGGGCGGGGAGCTGTTTTTT.

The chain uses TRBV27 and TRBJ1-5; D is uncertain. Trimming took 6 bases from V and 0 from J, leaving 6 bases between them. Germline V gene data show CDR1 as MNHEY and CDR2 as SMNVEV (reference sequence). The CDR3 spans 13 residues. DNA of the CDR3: TGTGCCAGCAGCCCTTATAGCAATCAGCCCCAGCATTTT. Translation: CASSPYSNQPQHF.

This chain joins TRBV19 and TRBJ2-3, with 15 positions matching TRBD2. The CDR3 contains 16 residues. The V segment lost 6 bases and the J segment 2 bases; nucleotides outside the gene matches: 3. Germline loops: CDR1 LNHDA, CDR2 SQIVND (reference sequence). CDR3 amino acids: CASSGTSGRSTDTQYF. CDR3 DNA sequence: TGTGCCAGTAGCGGGACTAGCGGGAGGTCCACAGATACGCAGTATTTT.

The CDR3 sequence is CASSIAEVPTYEQYF. Written as DNA, the CDR3 is TGTGCCAGTAGTATAGCGGAAGTGCCAACCTACGAGCAGTACTTC. The chain is built from TRBV19 and TRBJ2-7; D is unclear. Trimming cost V 1 base and J 2 bases, with 12 bases left between them. Germline-derived CDR1 and CDR2 are LNHDA and SQIVND (reference sequence). The CDR3 sequence is 15 residues long.

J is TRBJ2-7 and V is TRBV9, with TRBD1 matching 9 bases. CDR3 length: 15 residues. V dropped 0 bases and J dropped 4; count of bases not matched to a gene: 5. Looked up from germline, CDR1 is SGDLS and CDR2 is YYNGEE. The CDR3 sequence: CASSVAGQGGYEQYF. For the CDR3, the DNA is TGTGCCAGCAGCGTAGCGGGACAGGGAGGATACGAGCAGTACTTC.

The CDR3 coding sequence is TGCGCCAGCAGCACCATCACCCCATGGTCCTCTGGGGCCAACGTCCTGACTTTC. Its protein product is CASSTITPWSSGANVLTF. The rearrangement joins TRBV5-1 to TRBJ2-6; unclear D gene. Germline assignment: CDR1 SGHRS and CDR2 YFSETQ. This CDR3 comprises 18 residues. V shed 4 bases and J shed 0 bases, with 17 bases lying between them.

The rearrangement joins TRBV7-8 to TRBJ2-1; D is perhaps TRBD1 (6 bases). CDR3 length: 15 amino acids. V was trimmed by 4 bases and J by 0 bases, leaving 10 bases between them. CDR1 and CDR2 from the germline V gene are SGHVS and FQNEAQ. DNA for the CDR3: TGTGCCAGCAGCTCACAGGGAAGCTCCTACAATGAGCAGTTCTTC. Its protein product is CASSSQGSSYNEQFF. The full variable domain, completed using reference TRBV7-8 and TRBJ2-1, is GAGVSQSPRYKVAKRGQDVALRCDPISGHVSLFWYQQALGQGPEFLTYFQNEAQLDKSGLPSDRFFAERPEGSVSTLKIQRTQQEDSAVYLCASSSQGSSYNEQFFGPGTRLTVL.

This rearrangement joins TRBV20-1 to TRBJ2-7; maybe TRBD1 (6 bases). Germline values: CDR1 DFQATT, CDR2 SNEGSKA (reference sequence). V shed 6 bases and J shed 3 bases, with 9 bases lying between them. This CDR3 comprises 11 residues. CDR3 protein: CSADRVYEQYF. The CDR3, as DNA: TGCAGTGCGGACAGAGTCTACGAGCAGTACTTC.

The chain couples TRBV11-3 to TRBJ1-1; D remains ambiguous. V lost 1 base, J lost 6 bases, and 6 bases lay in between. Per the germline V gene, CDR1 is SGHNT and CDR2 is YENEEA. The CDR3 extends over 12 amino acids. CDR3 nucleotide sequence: TGTGCCAGCAGCTTAGCGGGGTCTGAAGCTTTCTTT. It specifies CASSLAGSEAFF.

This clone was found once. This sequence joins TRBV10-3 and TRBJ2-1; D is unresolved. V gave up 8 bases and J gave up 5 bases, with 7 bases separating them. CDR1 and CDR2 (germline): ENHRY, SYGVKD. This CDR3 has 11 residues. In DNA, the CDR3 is TGTGCCATCCGGACGGACAATGAGCAGTTCTTC. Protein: CAIRTDNEQFF.

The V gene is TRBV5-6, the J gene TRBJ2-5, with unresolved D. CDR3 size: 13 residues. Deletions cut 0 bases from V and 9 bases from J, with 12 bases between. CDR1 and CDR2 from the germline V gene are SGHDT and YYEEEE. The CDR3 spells CASSLGPPGAQYF. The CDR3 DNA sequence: TGTGCCAGCAGCTTGGGCCCTCCGGGTGCCCAGTACTTC.

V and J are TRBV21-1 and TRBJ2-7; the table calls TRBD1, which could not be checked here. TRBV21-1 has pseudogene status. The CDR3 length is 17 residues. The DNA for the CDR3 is TGTGCCAGCAGCAAAACCCCACATGGGGCGGCGTTCTACGAGCAGTACTTC. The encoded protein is CASSKTPHGAAFYEQYF.

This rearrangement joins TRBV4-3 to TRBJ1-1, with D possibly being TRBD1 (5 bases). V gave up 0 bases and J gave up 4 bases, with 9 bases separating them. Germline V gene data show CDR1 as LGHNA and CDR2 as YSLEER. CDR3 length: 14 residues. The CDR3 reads CASSQDRGATEAFF. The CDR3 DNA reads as TGCGCCAGCAGCCAAGATCGCGGGGCCACTGAAGCTTTCTTT.